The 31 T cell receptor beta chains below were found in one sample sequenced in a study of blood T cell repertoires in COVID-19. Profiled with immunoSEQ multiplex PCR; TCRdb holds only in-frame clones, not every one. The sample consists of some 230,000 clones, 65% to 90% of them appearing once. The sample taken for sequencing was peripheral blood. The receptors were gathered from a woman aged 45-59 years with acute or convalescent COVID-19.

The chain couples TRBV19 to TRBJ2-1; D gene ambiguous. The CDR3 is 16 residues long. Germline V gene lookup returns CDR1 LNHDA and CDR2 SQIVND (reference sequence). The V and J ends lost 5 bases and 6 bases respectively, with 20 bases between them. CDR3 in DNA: TGTGCCAGTAGTCTCGGATCGGGTGCCTATCGCAATGAGCAGTTCTTC. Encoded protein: CASSLGSGAYRNEQFF.

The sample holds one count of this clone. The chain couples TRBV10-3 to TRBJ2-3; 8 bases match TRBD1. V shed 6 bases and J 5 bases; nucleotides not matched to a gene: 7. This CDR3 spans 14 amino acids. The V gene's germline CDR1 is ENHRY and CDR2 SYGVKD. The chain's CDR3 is CAIRNRGTGDTQYF. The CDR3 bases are TGTGCCATCAGAAACAGGGGGACGGGAGATACGCAGTATTTT.

CDR3 loop: CASSLAGGRGETQYF. In DNA form, the CDR3 reads TGTGCCAGCAGCCTAGCGGGGGGGCGGGGAGAGACCCAGTACTTC. This chain uses TRBV6-2 or TRBV6-3 with TRBJ2-5; 12 bases agree with TRBD2. The CDR3 runs to 15 residues. Germline values: CDR1 MNHEY, CDR2 SVGEGT. V trimming: 6 bases; J trimming: 4 bases; junction bases outside the gene matches: 6.

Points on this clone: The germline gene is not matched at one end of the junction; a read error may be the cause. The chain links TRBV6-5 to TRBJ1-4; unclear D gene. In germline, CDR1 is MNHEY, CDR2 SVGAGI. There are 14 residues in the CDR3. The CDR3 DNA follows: TGTGCCAGCAGTGACTCGCGGGGTAATGAAAAACTGTTTTTT. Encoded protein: CASSDSRGNEKLFF.

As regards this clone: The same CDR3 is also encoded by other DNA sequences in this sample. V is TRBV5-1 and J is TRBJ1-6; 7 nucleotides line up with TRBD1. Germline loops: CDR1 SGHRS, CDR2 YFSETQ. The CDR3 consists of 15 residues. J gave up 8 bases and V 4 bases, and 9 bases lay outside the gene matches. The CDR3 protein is CASSQGTDSYSPLHF. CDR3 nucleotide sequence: TGCGCCAGCAGCCAAGGGACAGACAGCTATTCACCCCTCCACTTT. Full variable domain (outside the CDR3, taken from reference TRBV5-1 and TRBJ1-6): KAGVTQTPRYLIKTRGQQVTLSCSPISGHRSVSWYQQTPGQGLQFLFEYFSETQRNKGNFPGRFSGRQFSNSRSEMNVSTLELGDSALYLCASSQGTDSYSPLHFGNGTRLTVT.

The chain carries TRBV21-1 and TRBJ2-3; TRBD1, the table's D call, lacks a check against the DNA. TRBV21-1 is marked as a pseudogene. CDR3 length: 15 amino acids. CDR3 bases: TGTGCCAGCAGCAAATCGACAGGGGGGACAGATACGCAGTATTTT. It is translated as CASSKSTGGTDTQYF.

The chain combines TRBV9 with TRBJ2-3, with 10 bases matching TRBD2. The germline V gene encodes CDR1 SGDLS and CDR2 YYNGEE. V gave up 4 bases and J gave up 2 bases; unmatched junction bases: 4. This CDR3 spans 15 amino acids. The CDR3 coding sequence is TGTGCCAGCAGCTCACTAGCGGGGAACACAGATACGCAGTATTTT. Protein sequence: CASSSLAGNTDTQYF.

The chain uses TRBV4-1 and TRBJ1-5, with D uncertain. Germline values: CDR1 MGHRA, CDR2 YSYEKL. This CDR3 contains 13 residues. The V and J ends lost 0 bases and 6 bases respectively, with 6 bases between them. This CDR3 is CASSQEGSQPQHF. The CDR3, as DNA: TGCGCCAGCAGCCAAGAGGGGAGTCAGCCCCAGCATTTT.

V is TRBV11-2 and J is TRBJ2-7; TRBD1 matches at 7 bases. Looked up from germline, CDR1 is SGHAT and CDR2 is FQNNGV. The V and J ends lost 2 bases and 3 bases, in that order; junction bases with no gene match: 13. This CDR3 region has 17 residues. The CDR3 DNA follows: TGTGCCAGCAGCTTAACCTCAATGGGACAGCGAGACTACGAGCAGTACTTC. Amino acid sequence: CASSLTSMGQRDYEQYF.

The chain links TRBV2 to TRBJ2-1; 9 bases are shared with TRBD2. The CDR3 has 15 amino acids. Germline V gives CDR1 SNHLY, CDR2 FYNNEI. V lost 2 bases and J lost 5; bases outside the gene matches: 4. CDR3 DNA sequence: TGTGCCAGCAGTGAAAGTCGACTAGCGGACAATGAGCAGTTCTTC. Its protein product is CASSESRLADNEQFF.

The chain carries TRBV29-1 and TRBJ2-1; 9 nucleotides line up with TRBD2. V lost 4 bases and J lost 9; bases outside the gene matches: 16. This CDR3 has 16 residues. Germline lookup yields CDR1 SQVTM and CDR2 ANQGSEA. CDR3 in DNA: TGCAGCGTTGGGTTCCTTCCGCGGGGGGGCTTCGGTGAGCAGTTCTTC. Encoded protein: CSVGFLPRGGFGEQFF.

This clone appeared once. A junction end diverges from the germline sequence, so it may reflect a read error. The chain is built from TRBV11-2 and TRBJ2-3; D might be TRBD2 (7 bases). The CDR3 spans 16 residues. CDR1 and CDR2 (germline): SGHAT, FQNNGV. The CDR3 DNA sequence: TGTGCCAGCAGCCTAGATGAGGGGGGGGCCACAGATACGCAGTATTTT. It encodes CASSLDEGGATDTQYF.

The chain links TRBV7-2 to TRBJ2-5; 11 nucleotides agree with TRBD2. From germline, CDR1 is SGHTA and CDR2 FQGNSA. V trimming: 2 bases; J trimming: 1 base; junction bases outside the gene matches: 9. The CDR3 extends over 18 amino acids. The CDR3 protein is CASSLYPSGLAGQETQYF. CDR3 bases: TGTGCCAGCAGCTTATACCCCTCCGGACTAGCGGGCCAAGAGACCCAGTACTTC.

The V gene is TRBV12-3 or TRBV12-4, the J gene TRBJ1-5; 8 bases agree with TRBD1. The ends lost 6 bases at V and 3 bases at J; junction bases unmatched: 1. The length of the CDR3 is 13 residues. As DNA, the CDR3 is TGTGCCAGCAGGACAGGGGTCAATCAGCCCCAGCATTTT. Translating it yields CASRTGVNQPQHF.

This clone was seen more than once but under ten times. The CDR3 DNA follows: TGCGCCAGCAGACGAACGACAGGGACCGACACTGAAGCTTTCTTT. It specifies CASRRTTGTDTEAFF. The J gene is TRBJ1-1, the V gene TRBV5-1; TRBD1 agrees at 7 bases. CDR3 length equals 15 residues. Per germline, CDR1 SGHRS and CDR2 YFSETQ. The trim removed 5 bases at V and 3 bases at J, leaving 10 bases unmatched.

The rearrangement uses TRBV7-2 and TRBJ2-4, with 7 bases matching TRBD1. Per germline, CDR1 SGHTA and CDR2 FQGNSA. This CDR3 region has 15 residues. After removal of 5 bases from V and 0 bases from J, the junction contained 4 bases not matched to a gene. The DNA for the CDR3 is TGTGCCAGCAGCAGGGGGCCCCTAGCCAAAAACATTCAGTACTTC. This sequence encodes CASSRGPLAKNIQYF.

CDR3 coding DNA: TGTGCCAGCAGCGTAGATAGAGTTAGCGGGAGGAGAGAGACCCAGTACTTC. Translated, it gives CASSVDRVSGRRETQYF. V and J are TRBV9 and TRBJ2-5; 10 bases match TRBD2. Germline CDR1 and CDR2: SGDLS and YYNGEE. The CDR3 consists of 17 residues. J gave up 4 bases and V 0 bases, and 9 bases lay outside the gene matches.

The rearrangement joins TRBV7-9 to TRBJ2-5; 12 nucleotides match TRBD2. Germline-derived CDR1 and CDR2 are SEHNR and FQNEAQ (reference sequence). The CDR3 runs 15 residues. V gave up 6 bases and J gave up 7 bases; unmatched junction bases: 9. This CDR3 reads CASRTLAGGEGTQYF. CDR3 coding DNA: TGTGCCAGCAGAACACTAGCGGGGGGTGAAGGGACCCAGTACTTC.

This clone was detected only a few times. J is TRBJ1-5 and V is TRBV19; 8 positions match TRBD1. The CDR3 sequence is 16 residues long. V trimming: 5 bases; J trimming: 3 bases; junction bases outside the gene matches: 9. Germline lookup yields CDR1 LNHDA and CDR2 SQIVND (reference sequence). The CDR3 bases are TGTGCCAGTAGTCCCCGAGCAGGGGGCAACAATCAGCCCCAGCATTTT. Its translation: CASSPRAGGNNQPQHF. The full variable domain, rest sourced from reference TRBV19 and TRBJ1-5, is DGGITQSPKYLFRKEGQNVTLSCEQNLNHDAMYWYRQDPGQGLRLIYYSQIVNDFQKGDIAEGYSVSREKKESFPLTVTSAQKNPTAFYLCASSPRAGGNNQPQHFGDGTRLSIL.

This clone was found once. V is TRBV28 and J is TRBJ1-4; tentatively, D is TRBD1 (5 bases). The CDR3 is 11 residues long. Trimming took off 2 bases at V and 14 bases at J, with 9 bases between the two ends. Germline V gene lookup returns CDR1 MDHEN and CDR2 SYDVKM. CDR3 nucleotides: TGTGCCAGCAGTTTACAGGGTTTCCTGTTTTTT. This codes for CASSLQGFLFF.

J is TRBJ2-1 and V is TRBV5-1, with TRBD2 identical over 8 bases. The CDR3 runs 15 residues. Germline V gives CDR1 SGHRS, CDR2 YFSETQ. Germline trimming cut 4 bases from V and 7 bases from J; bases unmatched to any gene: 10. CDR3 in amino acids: CASSVSGTRSNEQFF. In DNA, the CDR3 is TGCGCCAGCAGCGTTTCCGGGACTAGGAGTAATGAGCAGTTCTTC.

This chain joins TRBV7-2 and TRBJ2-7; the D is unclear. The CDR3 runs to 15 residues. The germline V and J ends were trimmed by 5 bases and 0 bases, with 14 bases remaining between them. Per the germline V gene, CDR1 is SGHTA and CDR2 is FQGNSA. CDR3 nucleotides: TGTGCCAGCAGCCCGCTAGGTGGATTCTCCTACGAGCAGTACTTC. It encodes CASSPLGGFSYEQYF.

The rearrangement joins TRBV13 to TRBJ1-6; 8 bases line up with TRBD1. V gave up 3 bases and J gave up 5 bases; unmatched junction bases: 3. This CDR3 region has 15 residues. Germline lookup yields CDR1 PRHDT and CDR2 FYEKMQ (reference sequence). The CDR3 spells CASSLGDRNNSPLHF. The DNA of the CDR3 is TGTGCCAGCAGCTTGGGGGACAGGAATAATTCACCCCTCCACTTT.

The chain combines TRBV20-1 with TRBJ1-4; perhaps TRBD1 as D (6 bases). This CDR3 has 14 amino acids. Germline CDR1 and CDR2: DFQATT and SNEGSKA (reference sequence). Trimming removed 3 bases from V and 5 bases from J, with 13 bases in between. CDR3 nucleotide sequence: TGCAGTGCTAGTGTGGGGGCTCGAAATGAAAAACTGTTTTTT. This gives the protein CSASVGARNEKLFF.

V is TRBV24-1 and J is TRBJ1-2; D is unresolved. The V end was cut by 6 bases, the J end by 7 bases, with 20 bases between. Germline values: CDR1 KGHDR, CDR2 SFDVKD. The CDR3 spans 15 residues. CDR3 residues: CATSSFAAWLGGYTF. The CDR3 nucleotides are TGTGCCACCAGTTCCTTCGCGGCCTGGTTAGGTGGCTACACCTTC.

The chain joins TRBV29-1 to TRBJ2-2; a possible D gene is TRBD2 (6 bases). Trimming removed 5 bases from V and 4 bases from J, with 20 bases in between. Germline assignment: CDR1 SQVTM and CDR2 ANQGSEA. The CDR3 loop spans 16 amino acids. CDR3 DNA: TGCAGCGTTACCCGAGGGGAGGTTGGTGGCACCGGGGAGCTGTTTTTT. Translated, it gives CSVTRGEVGGTGELFF.

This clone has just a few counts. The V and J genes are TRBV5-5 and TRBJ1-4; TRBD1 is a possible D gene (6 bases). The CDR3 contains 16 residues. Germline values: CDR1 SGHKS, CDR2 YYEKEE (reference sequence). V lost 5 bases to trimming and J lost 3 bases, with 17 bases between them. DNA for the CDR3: TGTGCCAGCAGGGAAGAAGCGTGGGGGCCTAATGAAAAACTGTTTTTT. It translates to CASREEAWGPNEKLFF.

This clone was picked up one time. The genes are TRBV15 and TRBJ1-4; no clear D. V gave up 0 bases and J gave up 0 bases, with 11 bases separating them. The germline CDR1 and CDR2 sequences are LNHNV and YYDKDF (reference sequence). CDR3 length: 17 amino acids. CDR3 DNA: TGTGCCACCAGCAGAGATCACAGCCGAGCAACTAATGAAAAACTGTTTTTT. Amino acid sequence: CATSRDHSRATNEKLFF. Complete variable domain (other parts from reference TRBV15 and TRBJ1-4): DAMVIQNPRYQVTQFGKPVTLSCSQTLNHNVMYWYQQKSSQAPKLLFHYYDKDFNNEADTPDNFQSRRPNTSFCFLDIRSPGLGDTAMYLCATSRDHSRATNEKLFFGSGTQLSVL.

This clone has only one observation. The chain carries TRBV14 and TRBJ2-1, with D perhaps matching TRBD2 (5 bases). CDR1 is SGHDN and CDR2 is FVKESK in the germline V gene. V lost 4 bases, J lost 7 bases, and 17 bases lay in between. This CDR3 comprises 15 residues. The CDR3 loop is CASSPTTGKGNEQFF. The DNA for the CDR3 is TGTGCCAGCAGCCCGACGACGGGAAAGGGTAATGAGCAGTTCTTC.

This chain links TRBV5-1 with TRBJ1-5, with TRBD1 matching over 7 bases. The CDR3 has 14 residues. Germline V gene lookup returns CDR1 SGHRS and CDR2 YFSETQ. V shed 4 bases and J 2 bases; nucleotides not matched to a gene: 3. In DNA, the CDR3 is TGCGCCAGCAGCACCGGGACAGGCAATCAGCCCCAGCATTTT. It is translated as CASSTGTGNQPQHF. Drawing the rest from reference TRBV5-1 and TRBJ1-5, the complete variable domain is KAGVTQTPRYLIKTRGQQVTLSCSPISGHRSVSWYQQTPGQGLQFLFEYFSETQRNKGNFPGRFSGRQFSNSRSEMNVSTLELGDSALYLCASSTGTGNQPQHFGDGTRLSIL.

The DNA for the CDR3 is TGTGCCACCAGTGGGGAGGGTGGGTGGAATGAGCAGTTCTTC. Translating it yields CATSGEGGWNEQFF. This chain uses TRBV24-1 with TRBJ2-1; 7 bases agree with TRBD2. Trimming at V came to 5 bases and at J to 7 bases, leaving 7 bases not matched to a gene. Germline V gene sequence: CDR1 KGHDR, CDR2 SFDVKD. This CDR3 is built from 14 residues.